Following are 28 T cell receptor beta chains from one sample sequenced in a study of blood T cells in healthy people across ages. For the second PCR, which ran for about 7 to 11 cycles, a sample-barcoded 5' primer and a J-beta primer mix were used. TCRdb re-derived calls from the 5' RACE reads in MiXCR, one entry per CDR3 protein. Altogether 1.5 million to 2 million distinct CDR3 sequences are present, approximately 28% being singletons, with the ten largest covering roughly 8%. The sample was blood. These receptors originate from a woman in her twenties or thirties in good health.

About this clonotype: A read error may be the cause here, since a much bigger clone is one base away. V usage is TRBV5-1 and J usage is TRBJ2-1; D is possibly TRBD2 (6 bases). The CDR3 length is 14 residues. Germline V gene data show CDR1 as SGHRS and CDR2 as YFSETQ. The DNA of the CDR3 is TGCACCAGCAGCTGGGGAGGCCCCTACAATGAGCAGTTCTTC. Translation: CTSSWGGPYNEQFF.

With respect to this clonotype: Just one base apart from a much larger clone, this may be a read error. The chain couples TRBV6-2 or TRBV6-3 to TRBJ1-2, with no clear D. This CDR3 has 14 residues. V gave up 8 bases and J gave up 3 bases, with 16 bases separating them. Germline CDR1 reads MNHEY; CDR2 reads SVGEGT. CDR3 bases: TGTGCCAGCGGCCTTCCTAACGGATACTATGGCTACACCTTC. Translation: CASGLPNGYYGYTF.

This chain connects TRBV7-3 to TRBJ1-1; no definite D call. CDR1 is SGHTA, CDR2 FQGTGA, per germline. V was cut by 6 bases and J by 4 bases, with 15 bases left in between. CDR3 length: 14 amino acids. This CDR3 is CASSLERVSTEAFF. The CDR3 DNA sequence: TGTGCCAGCAGTTTAGAAAGGGTGTCCACTGAAGCTTTCTTT. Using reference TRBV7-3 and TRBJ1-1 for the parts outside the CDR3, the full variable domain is GAGVSQTPSNKVTEKGKYVELRCDPISGHTALYWYRQSLGQGPEFLIYFQGTGAADDSGLPNDRFFAVRPEGSVSTLKIQRTERGDSAVYLCASSLERVSTEAFFGQGTRLTVV.

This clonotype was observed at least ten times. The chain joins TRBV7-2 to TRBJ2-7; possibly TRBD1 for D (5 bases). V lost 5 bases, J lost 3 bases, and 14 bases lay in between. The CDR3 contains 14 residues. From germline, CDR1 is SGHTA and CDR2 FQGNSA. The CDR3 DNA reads TGTGCCAGCAGCCCCGCGGCAGGGCGCTACGAGCAGTACTTC. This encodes CASSPAAGRYEQYF.

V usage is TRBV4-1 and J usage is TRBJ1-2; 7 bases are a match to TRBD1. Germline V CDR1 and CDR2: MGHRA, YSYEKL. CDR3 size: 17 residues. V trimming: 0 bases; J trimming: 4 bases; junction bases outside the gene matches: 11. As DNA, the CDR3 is TGCGCCAGCAGCCAAGATATATTAGGCGCAGGGGGCTATGGCTACACCTTC. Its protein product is CASSQDILGAGGYGYTF.

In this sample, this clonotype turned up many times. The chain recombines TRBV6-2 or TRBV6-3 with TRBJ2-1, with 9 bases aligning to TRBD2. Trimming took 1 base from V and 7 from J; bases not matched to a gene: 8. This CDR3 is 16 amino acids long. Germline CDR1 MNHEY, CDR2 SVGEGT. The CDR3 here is CASSYYPSGTANEQFF. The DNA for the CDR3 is TGTGCCAGCAGTTACTATCCTAGCGGGACCGCTAATGAGCAGTTCTTC.

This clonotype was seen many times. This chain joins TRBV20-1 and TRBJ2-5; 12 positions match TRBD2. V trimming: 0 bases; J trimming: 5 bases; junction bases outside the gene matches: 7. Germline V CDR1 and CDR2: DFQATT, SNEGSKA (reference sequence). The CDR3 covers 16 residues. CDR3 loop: CSAREASGGAMETQYF. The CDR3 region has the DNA TGCAGTGCTAGAGAGGCTAGCGGGGGGGCGATGGAGACCCAGTACTTC.

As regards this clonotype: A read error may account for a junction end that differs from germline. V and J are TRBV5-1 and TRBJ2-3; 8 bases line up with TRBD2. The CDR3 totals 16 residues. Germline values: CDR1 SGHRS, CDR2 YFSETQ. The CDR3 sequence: CASSPGGATLTDMQYF. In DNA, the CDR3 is TGCGCCAGCAGCCCCGGGGGGGCCACCCTTACAGATATGCAGTATTTT. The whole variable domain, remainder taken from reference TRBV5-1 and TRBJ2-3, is KAGVTQTPRYLIKTRGQQVTLSCSPISGHRSVSWYQQTPGQGLQFLFEYFSETQRNKGNFPGRFSGRQFSNSRSEMNVSTLELGDSALYLCASSPGGATLTDMQYFGPGTRLTVL.

CDR3 region: CASSFAVRQVYNSPLHF. For the CDR3, the DNA is TGTGCCAGCAGCTTTGCGGTCCGTCAGGTTTATAATTCACCCCTCCACTTT. The rearrangement links TRBV5-5 to TRBJ1-6; D is undetermined. The V gene's germline CDR1 is SGHKS and CDR2 YYEKEE (reference sequence). V was cut by 2 bases and J by 4 bases, with 16 bases left in between. There are 17 residues in the CDR3. Looking up the rest from reference TRBV5-5 and TRBJ1-6 gives the full variable domain: DAGVTQSPTHLIKTRGQQVTLRCSPISGHKSVSWYQQVLGQGPQFIFQYYEKEERGRGNFPDRFSARQFPNYSSELNVNALLLGDSALYLCASSFAVRQVYNSPLHFGNGTRLTVT.

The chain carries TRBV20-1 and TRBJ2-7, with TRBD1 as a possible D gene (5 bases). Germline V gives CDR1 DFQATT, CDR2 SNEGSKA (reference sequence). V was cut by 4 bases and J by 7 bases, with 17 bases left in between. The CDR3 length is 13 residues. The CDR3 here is CSAKGLLYNEQYF. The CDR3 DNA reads TGCAGTGCTAAGGGGCTACTGTACAATGAGCAGTACTTC.

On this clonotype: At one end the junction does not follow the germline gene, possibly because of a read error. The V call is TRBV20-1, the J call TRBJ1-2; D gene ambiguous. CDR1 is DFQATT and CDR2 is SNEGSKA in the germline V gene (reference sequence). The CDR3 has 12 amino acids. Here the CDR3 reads CSTRSQSYGYTF. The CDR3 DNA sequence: TGCAGTACTAGATCTCAGTCTTATGGCTACACCTTC.

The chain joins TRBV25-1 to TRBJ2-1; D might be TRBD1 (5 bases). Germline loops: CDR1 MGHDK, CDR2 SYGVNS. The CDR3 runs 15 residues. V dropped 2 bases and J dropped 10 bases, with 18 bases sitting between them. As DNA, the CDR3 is TGTGCCAGCAGTGAACAGGGTACCTTATCCTACGAGCAGTTCTTC. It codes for CASSEQGTLSYEQFF.

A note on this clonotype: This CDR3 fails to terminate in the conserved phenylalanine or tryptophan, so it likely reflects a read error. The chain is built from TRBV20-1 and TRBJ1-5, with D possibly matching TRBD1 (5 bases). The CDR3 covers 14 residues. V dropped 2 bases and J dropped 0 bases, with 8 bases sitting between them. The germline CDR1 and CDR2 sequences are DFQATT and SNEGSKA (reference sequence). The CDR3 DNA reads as TGCAGTGCTAGACGGGACGCTAGCAATCAGCCCCAGCATTTG. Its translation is CSARRDASNQPQHL.

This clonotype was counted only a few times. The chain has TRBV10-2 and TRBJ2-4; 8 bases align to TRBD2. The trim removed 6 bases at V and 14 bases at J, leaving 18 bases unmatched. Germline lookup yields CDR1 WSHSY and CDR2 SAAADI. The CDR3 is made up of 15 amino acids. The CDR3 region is CASRGGLAGIFLEYF. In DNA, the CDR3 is TGCGCCAGCAGAGGGGGGCTAGCGGGTATCTTCTTGGAGTACTTC.

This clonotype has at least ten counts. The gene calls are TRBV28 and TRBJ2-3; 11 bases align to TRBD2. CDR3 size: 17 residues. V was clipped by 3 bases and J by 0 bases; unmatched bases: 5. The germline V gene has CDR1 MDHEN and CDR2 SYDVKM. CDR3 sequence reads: CASSFWTSGFSTDTQYF. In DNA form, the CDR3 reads TGTGCCAGCAGTTTTTGGACTAGCGGGTTCAGCACAGATACGCAGTATTTT.

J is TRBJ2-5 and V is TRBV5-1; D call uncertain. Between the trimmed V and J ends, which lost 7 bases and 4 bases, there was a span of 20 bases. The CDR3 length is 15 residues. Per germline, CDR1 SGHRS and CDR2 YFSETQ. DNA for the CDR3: TGCGCCAGCGGCCGCCTAGAATTAAGGCGAGAGACCCAGTACTTC. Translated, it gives CASGRLELRRETQYF.

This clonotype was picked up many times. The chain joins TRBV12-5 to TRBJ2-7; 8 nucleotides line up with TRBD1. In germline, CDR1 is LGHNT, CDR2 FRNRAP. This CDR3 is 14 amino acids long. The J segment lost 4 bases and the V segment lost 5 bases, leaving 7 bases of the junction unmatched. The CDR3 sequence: CASGGQGASYEQYF. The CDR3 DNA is TGTGCTAGTGGTGGGCAGGGGGCTTCGTACGAGCAGTACTTC.

The CDR3 loop is CASSEAGQIGETQYF. The CDR3 DNA sequence: TGTGCCAGCAGTGAAGCTGGACAGATAGGAGAGACCCAGTACTTC. This chain joins TRBV2 and TRBJ2-5; the D gene is possibly TRBD1 (6 bases). From germline, CDR1 is SNHLY and CDR2 FYNNEI. This CDR3 has 15 residues. Trimming pared 0 bases from V and 4 bases from J, leaving 12 bases between.

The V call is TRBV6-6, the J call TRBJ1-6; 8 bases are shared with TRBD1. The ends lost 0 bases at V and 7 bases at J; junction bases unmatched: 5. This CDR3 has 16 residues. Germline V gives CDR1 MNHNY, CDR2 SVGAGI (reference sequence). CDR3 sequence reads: CASSYSTGTGNSPLHF. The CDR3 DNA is TGTGCCAGCAGTTACTCAACCGGGACAGGCAATTCACCCCTCCACTTT.

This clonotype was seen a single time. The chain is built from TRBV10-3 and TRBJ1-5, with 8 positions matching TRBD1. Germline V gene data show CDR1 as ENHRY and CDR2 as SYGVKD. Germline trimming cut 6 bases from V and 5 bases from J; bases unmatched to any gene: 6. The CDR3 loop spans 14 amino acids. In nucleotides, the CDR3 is TGTGCCATCAGAGGGACAGGCCTCGATCAGCCCCAGCATTTT. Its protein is CAIRGTGLDQPQHF.

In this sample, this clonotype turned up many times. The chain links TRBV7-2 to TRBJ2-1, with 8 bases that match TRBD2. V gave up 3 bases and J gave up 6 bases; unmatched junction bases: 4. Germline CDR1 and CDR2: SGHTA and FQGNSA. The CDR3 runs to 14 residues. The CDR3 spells CASSFQRESNEQFF. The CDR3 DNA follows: TGTGCCAGCAGCTTCCAGCGGGAGTCCAATGAGCAGTTCTTC. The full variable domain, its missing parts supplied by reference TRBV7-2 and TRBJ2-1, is GAGVSQSPSNKVTEKGKDVELRCDPISGHTALYWYRQSLGQGLEFLIYFQGNSAPDKSGLPSDRFSAERTGGSVSTLTIQRTQQEDSAVYLCASSFQRESNEQFFGPGTRLTVL.

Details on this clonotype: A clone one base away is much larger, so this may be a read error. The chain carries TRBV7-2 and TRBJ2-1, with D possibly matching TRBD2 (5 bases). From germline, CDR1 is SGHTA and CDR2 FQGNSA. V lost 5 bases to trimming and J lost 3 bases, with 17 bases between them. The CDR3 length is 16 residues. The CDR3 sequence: CASSTLGVPHYNEQFF. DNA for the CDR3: TGTGCCAGCAGCACACTCGGGGTCCCTCACTACAATGAGCAGTTCTTC.

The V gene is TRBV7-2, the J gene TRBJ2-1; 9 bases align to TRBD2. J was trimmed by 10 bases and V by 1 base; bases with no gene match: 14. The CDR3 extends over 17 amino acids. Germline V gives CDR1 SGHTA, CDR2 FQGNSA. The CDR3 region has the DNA TGTGCCAGCAGCTTAGTAGGCGGGAGGGGTTTACGAGGAGAGCAGTTCTTC. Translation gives CASSLVGGRGLRGEQFF. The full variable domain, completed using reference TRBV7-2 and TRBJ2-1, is GAGVSQSPSNKVTEKGKDVELRCDPISGHTALYWYRQSLGQGLEFLIYFQGNSAPDKSGLPSDRFSAERTGGSVSTLTIQRTQQEDSAVYLCASSLVGGRGLRGEQFFGPGTRLTVL.

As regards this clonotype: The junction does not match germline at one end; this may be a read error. The DNA for the CDR3 is TGTGCCGGCAGCGTCGGCGAGCGGGGGCCCTACAATGAGCAGTTCTTC. It translates to CAGSVGERGPYNEQFF. The chain joins TRBV9 to TRBJ2-1; 8 nucleotides align to TRBD2. Germline V lookup: CDR1 SGDLS, CDR2 YYNGEE. The CDR3 has 16 amino acids.

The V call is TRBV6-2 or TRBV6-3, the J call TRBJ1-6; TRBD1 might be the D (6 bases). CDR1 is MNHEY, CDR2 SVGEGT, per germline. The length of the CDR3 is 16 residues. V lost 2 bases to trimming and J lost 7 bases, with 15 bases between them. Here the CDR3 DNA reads TGTGCCAGCAGTTACCTCAGGGGCGCTTGGAATTCACCCCTCCACTTT. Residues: CASSYLRGAWNSPLHF.

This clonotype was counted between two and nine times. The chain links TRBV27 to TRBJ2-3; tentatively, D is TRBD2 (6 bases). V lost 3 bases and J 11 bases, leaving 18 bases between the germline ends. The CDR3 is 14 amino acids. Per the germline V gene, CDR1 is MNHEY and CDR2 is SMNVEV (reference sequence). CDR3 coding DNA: TGTGCCAGCAGTTTGACTAGGGCTGGGCACGAGCAGTATTTT. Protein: CASSLTRAGHEQYF.

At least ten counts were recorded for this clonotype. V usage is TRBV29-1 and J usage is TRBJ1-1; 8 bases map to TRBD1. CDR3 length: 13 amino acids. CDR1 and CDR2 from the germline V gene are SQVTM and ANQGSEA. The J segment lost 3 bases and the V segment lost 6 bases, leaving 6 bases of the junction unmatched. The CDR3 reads CSVKDRVDTEAFF. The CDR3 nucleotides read TGCAGCGTGAAGGACAGGGTAGACACTGAAGCTTTCTTT.

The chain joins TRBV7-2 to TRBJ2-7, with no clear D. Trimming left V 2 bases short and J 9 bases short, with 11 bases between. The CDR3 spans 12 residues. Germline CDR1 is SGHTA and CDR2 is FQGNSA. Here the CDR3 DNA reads TGTGCCAGCAGCTTAACGGCCCCCGGGCAGTACTTC. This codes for CASSLTAPGQYF.